What follows describes a single T cell receptor beta chain. Its antigen is not known. Time point indicated: week 11, during vaccination. The study gave 300 ug of mutant IDH1 20-mer peptide per vaccine dose, with topical imiquimod. In germline, CDR1 is MDHEN, CDR2 SYDVKM. The V segment lost 6 bases and the J segment 7 bases; nucleotides outside the gene matches: 10. This CDR3 comprises 14 residues. The sample is drawn from a study of a mutant IDH1 vaccine in newly diagnosed glioma. Study-level background: Patients, over weeks 1, 3, 5, 7, 11, 15, 19 and 23, received a total of eight vaccinations. Patients under treatment included around 60% males and around 38% females and had a mean age of approximately 44 years. Vaccine administration was initiated 4-6 weeks following radiotherapy alone, or with temozolomide cycles.

Sequenced by immunoSEQ multiplex PCR; TCRdb stores in-frame clones only, minus some. The sample lists roughly 120,000 clones, just under 80% seen once, with under 7% in the top ten. Findings of the study overall: Whatever changes occurred in top peripheral T cell clonotypes seemed unrelated to pseudoprogression.

V gene TRBV28 combines with J gene TRBJ2-3, with 7 bases lining up with TRBD1. The sequence came from a man between 40 and 49 years old with glioma. The sequencing used PBMCs, collected from a glioma patient whose treatment included an IDH1 peptide vaccine. CDR3 sequence: CASRPGQVLNTQYF. DNA for the CDR3: TGTGCCAGCAGACCCGGACAGGTTCTCAATACGCAGTATTTT.